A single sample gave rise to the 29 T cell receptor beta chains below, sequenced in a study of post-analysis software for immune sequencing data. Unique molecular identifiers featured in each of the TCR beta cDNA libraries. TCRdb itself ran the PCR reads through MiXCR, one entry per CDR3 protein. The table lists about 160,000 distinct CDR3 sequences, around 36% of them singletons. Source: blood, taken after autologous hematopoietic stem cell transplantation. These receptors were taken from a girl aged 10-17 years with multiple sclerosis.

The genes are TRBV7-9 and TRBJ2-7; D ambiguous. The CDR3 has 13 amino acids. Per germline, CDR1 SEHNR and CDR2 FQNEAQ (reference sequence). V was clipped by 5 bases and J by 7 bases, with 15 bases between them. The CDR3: CASSPLSGFEQYF. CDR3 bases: TGTGCCAGCAGCCCCCTGTCCGGTTTTGAGCAGTACTTC.

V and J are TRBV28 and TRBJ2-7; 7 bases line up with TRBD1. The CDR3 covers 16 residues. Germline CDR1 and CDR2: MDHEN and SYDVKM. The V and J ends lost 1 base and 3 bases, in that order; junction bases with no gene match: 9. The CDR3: CASSLFPHRQGYEQYF. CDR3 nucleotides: TGTGCCAGCAGTTTATTTCCTCACCGACAGGGCTACGAGCAGTACTTC.

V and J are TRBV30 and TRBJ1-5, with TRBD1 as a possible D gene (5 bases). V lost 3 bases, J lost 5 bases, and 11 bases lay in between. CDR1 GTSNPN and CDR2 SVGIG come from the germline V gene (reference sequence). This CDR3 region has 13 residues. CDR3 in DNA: TGTGCCTGGAGGAGGGGAGTTGATCAGCCCCAGCATTTT. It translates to CAWRRGVDQPQHF.

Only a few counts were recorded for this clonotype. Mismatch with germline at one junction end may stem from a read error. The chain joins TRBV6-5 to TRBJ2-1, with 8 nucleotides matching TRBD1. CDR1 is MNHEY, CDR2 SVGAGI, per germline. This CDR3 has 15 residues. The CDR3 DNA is TGTGCCAGCAGTGATACAGGGGGTTCTTACAATGGGCAGTTCTTC. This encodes CASSDTGGSYNGQFF.

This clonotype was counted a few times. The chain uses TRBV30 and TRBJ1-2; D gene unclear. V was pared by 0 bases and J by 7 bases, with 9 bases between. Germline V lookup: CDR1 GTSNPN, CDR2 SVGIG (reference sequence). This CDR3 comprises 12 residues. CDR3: CAWSVTGFGYTF. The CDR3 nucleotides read TGTGCCTGGAGTGTAACCGGTTTTGGCTACACCTTC.

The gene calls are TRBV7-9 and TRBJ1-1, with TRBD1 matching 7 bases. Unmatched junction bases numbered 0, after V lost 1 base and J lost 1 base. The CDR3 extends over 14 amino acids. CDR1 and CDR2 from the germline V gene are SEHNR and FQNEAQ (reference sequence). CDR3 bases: TGTGCCAGCAGCTTAGGGGACAGGAACACTGAAGCTTTCTTT. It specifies CASSLGDRNTEAFF.

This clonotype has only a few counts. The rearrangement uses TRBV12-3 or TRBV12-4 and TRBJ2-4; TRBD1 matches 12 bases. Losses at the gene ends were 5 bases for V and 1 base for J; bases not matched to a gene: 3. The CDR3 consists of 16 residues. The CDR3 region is CASSPGQGAAKNIQYF. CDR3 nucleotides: TGTGCCAGCAGTCCGGGACAGGGGGCCGCCAAAAACATTCAGTACTTC.

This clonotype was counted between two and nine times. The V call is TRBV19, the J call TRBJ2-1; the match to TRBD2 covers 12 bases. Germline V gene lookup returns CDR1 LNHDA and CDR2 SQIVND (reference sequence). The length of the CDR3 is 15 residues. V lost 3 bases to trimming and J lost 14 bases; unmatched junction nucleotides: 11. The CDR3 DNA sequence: TGTGCCAGTAGTATCGGGACTAGCGGGTCTAAAGGGGAGTTCTTC. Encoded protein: CASSIGTSGSKGEFF.

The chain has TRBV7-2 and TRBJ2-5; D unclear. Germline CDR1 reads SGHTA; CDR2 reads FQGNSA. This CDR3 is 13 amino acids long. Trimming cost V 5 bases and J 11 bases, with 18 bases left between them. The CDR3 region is CASSPKTASEQYF. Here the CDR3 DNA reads TGTGCCAGCAGCCCTAAAACGGCGAGTGAGCAGTACTTC.

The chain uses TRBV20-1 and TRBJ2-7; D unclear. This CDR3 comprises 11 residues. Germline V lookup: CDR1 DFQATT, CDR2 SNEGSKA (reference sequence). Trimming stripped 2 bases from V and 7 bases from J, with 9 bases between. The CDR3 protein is CSARSPGEQYF. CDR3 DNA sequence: TGCAGTGCTAGATCCCCCGGTGAGCAGTACTTC.

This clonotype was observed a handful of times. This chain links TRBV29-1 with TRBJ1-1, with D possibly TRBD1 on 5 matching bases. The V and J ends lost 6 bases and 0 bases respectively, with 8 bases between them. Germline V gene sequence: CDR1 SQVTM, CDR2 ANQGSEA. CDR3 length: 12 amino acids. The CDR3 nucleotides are TGCAGCGTCCAGGGAATGAACACTGAAGCTTTCTTT. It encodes CSVQGMNTEAFF.

This chain's CDR3 is CASSKDRYQETQYF. Written as DNA, the CDR3 is TGTGCCAGCAGCAAAGACAGGTACCAAGAGACCCAGTACTTC. The genes are TRBV21-1 and TRBJ2-5. TRBV21-1 is a listed pseudogene. The CDR3 runs to 14 residues.

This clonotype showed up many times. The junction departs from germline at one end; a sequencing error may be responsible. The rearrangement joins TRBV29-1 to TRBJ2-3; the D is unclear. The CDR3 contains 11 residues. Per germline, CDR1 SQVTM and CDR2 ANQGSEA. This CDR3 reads CSVEVGDTQYF. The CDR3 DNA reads TGCAGCGTCGAAGTTGGTGATACGCAGTATTTT.

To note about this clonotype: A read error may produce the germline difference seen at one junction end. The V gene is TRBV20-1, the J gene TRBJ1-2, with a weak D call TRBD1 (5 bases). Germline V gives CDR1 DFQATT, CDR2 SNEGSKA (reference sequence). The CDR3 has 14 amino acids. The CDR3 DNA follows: TGCAGTGCTCGAGATGGCGGGGGGACCTATGGCTACACCTTC. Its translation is CSARDGGGTYGYTF.

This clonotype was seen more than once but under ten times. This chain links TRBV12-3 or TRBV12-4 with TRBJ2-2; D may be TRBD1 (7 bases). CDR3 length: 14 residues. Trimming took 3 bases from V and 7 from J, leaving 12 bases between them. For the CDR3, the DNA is TGTGCCAGCAGTTTGGAGGGGGCAGGCGGGGAGCTGTTTTTT. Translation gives CASSLEGAGGELFF.

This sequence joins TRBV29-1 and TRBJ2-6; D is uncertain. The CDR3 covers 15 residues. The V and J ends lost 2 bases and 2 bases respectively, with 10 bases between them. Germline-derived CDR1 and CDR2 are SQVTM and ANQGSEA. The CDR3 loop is CSVEMGSPGANVLTF. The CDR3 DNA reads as TGCAGCGTTGAAATGGGGTCCCCTGGGGCCAACGTCCTGACTTTC.

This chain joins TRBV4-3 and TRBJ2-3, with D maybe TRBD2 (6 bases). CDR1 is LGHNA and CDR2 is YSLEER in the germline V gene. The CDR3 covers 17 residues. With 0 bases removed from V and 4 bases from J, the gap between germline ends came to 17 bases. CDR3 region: CASSQEAGSGWADTQYF. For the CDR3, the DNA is TGCGCCAGCAGCCAAGAAGCCGGGAGCGGGTGGGCAGATACGCAGTATTTT.

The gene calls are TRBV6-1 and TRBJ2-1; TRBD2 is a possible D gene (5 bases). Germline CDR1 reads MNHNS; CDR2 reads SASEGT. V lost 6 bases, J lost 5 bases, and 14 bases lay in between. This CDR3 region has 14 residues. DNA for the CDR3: TGTGCCAGCAGGCGGGTCCGGGATCACAATGAGCAGTTCTTC. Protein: CASRRVRDHNEQFF.

CDR3 region: CSVVLSGGGGLPQHF. CDR3 coding DNA: TGCAGCGTTGTACTCTCTGGAGGGGGAGGCCTTCCCCAGCATTTT. This chain connects TRBV29-1 to TRBJ1-5; tentative D call: TRBD1 (6 bases). Trimming pared 4 bases from V and 10 bases from J, leaving 23 bases between. Germline CDR1 and CDR2: SQVTM and ANQGSEA. This CDR3 is built from 15 residues.

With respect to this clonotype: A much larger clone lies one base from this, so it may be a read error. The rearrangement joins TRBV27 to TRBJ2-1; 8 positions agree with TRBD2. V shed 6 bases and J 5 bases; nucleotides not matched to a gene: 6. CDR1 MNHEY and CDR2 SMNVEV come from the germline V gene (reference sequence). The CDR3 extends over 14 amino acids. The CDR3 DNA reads TGTGCCAGCAGCAGCGGGAGTCCCCACAATGAGCAGTTCTTC. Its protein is CASSSGSPHNEQFF.

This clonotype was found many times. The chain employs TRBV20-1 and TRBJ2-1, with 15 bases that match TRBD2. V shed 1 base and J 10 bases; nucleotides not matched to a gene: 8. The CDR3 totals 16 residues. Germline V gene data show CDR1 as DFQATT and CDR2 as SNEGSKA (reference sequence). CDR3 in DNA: TGCAGTGCTAGAGTGGGGGGGACTAGCGGGAGGCACGAGCAGTTCTTC. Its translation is CSARVGGTSGRHEQFF.

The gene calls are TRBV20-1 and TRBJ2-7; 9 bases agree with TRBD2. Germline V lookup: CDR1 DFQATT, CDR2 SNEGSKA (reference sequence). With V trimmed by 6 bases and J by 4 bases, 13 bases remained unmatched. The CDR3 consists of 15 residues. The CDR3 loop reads CSAIPTSGIPYEQYF. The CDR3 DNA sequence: TGCAGTGCCATCCCGACTAGCGGCATACCTTACGAGCAGTACTTC.

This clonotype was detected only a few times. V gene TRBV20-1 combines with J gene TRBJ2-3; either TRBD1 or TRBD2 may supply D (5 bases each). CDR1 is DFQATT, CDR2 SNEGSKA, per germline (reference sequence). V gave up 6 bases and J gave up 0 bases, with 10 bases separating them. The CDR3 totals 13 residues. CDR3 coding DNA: TGCAGTGCAACGAGGGGTAGCACAGATACGCAGTATTTT. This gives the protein CSATRGSTDTQYF.

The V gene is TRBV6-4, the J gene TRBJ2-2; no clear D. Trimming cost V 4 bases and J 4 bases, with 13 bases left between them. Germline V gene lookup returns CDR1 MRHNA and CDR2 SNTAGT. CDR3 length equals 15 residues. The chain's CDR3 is CASSAEPIATGELFF. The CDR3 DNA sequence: TGTGCCAGCAGTGCCGAACCAATAGCCACCGGGGAGCTGTTTTTT.

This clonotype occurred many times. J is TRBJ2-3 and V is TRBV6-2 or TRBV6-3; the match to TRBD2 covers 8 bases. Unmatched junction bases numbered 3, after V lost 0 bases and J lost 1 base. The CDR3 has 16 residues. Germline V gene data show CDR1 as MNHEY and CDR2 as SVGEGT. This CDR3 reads CASSYSSGSGTDTQYF. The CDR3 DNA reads TGTGCCAGCAGTTACTCGAGCGGGAGTGGCACAGATACGCAGTATTTT.

This chain's CDR3 is CASSILAGRNEQFF. The CDR3 coding sequence is TGTGCCAGTAGTATTTTAGCGGGAAGGAATGAGCAGTTCTTC. The chain employs TRBV19 and TRBJ2-1; 8 nucleotides line up with TRBD2. Looked up from germline, CDR1 is LNHDA and CDR2 is SQIVND (reference sequence). This CDR3 comprises 14 residues. The V segment lost 3 bases and the J segment 7 bases; nucleotides outside the gene matches: 5.

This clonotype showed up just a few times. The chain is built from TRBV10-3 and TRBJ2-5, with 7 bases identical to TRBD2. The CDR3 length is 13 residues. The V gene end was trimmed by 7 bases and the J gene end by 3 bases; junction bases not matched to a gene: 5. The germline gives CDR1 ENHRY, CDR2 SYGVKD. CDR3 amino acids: CAITSGTEETQYF. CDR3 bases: TGTGCCATCACTAGCGGAACTGAAGAGACCCAGTACTTC.

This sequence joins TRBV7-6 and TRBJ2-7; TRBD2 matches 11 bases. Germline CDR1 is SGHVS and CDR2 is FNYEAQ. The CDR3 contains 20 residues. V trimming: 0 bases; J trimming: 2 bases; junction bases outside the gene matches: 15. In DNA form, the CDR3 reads TGTGCCAGCAGCTTAGCGCCTAGCGGGAGGTACGAAGGAGGGACCTACGAGCAGTACTTC. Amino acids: CASSLAPSGRYEGGTYEQYF. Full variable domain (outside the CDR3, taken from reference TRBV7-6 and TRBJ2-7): GAGVSQSPRYKVTKRGQDVALRCDPISGHVSLYWYRQALGQGPEFLTYFNYEAQQDKSGLPNDRFSAERPEGSISTLTIQRTEQRDSAMYRCASSLAPSGRYEGGTYEQYFGPGTRLTVT.

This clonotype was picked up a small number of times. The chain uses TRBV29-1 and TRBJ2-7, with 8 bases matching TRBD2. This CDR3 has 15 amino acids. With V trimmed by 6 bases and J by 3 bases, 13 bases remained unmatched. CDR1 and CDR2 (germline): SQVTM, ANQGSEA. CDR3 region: CSVNTGQRESYEQYF. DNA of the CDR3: TGCAGCGTCAACACAGGCCAGCGGGAGAGCTACGAGCAGTACTTC.